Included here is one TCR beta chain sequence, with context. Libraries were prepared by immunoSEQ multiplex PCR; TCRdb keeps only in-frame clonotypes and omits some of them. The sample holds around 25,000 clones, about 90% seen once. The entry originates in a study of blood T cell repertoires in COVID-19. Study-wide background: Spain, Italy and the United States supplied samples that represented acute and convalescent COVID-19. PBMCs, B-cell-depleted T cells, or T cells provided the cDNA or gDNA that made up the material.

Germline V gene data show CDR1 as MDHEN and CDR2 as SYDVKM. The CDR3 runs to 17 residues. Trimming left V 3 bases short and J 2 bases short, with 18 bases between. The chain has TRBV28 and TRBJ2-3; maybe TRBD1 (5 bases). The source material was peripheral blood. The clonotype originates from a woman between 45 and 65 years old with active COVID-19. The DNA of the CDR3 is TGTGCCAGCAGTTTTGTTTATAGGGGAATAATCACAGATACGCAGTATTTT. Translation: CASSFVYRGIITDTQYF.